This T cell receptor beta chain came from a study of blood T cell repertoires in COVID-19. Original processing methods: Researchers report that nucleated cell counts were estimated from reference gene primer amplification. Libraries were prepared by immunoSEQ multiplex PCR; TCRdb keeps only in-frame clonotypes and omits some of them. That table supplies the V and J calls and clone size; D and trimming were determined from the DNA. In the table there are 120,000 to 150,000 clones, 70% to 85% of which are singletons. The CDR3 length is 16 residues. V dropped 1 base and J dropped 4 bases, with 14 bases sitting between them. Looked up from germline, CDR1 is LNHDA and CDR2 is SQIVND (reference sequence).

Sequences were obtained from peripheral blood. V gene TRBV19 combines with J gene TRBJ1-3; D call uncertain. The clonotype originates from a woman aged 50 to 60 in a cohort sampled during active or convalescent COVID-19. Here the CDR3 DNA reads TGTGCCAGTAGTATAGGAGGGCGGCAGTTAGGAAACACCATATATTTT. It encodes CASSIGGRQLGNTIYF. Drawing the rest from reference TRBV19 and TRBJ1-3, the complete variable domain is DGGITQSPKYLFRKEGQNVTLSCEQNLNHDAMYWYRQDPGQGLRLIYYSQIVNDFQKGDIAEGYSVSREKKESFPLTVTSAQKNPTAFYLCASSIGGRQLGNTIYFGEGSWLTVV.